A single sample is the source of the 20 T cell receptor beta chains below, sequenced in a study of OX40 agonist ivuxolimab in advanced cancers. TCRdb's table, derived via immunoSEQ multiplex PCR, lists solely in-frame clones and lacks some. Of some 86,000 clones listed, about 94% were seen once; the top ten hold around 9.6%. The sequenced sample was CD4+ or CD8+ T cells sorted from blood, obtained in a trial of the OX40 agonist ivuxolimab. The receptor source for this set is an adult with an advanced solid tumor such as melanoma, head and neck, liver or kidney cancer.

The chain uses TRBV7-3 and TRBJ2-3, with 8 positions matching TRBD2. V lost 5 bases and J lost 8; bases outside the gene matches: 6. The CDR3 has 13 residues. Germline V gives CDR1 SGHTA, CDR2 FQGTGA. CDR3 sequence (DNA): TGTGCCAGCAGCCCAGGGACTAGTGCTACGCAGTATTTT. Encoded protein: CASSPGTSATQYF.

V usage is TRBV28 and J usage is TRBJ2-3; D is unresolved. The CDR3 covers 12 residues. Germline-derived CDR1 and CDR2 are MDHEN and SYDVKM. The V gene lost 4 bases and the J gene lost 2 bases, with 4 bases spanning the gap. CDR3 sequence reads: CASSSITDTQYF. The CDR3 nucleotides read TGTGCCAGCAGTTCCATCACAGATACGCAGTATTTT.

This rearrangement joins TRBV2 to TRBJ2-1; D is uncertain. Trimming stripped 7 bases from V and 5 bases from J, with 12 bases between. CDR1 SNHLY and CDR2 FYNNEI come from the germline V gene. CDR3 length: 13 amino acids. The CDR3 sequence: CASIRSGHNEQFF. As DNA, the CDR3 is TGTGCCAGCATTCGCTCGGGCCACAATGAGCAGTTCTTC. The entire variable domain, with the rest obtained from reference TRBV2 and TRBJ2-1, is as follows: EPEVTQTPSHQVTQMGQEVILRCVPISNHLYFYWYRQILGQKVEFLVSFYNNEISEKSEIFDDQFSVERPDGSNFTLKIRSTKLEDSAMYFCASIRSGHNEQFFGPGTRLTVL.

This rearrangement joins TRBV6-5 to TRBJ1-6; TRBD1 matches at 12 bases. Trimming at V came to 6 bases and at J to 10 bases, leaving 4 bases not matched to a gene. CDR1 MNHEY and CDR2 SVGAGI come from the germline V gene. The CDR3 loop spans 14 amino acids. CDR3 coding DNA: TGTGCCAGCAGAACCGGGACAGGGGGCTCACCCCTCCACTTT. This codes for CASRTGTGGSPLHF.

V is TRBV2 and J is TRBJ2-7, with D possibly being TRBD2 (5 bases). The V end was cut by 7 bases, the J end by 7 bases, with 14 bases between. The CDR3 spans 12 residues. In germline, CDR1 is SNHLY, CDR2 FYNNEI. The CDR3 region is CASTPGVSEQYF. CDR3 bases: TGTGCCAGCACCCCCGGGGTTAGTGAGCAGTACTTC. The whole variable domain, remainder taken from reference TRBV2 and TRBJ2-7, is EPEVTQTPSHQVTQMGQEVILRCVPISNHLYFYWYRQILGQKVEFLVSFYNNEISEKSEIFDDQFSVERPDGSNFTLKIRSTKLEDSAMYFCASTPGVSEQYFGPGTRLTVT.

Details on this clone: At one end, the junction sequence differs from germline, possibly due to a read error. CDR3 residues: CASSPVRQGAIF. As DNA, the CDR3 is TGTGCCAGCAGTCCCGTCCGACAGGGGGCGATCTTC. V gene TRBV27 combines with J gene TRBJ2-1; the match to TRBD1 covers 10 bases. This CDR3 region has 12 residues. The germline CDR1 and CDR2 sequences are MNHEY and SMNVEV (reference sequence).

This chain connects TRBV19 to TRBJ2-7; D call uncertain. In germline, CDR1 is LNHDA, CDR2 SQIVND (reference sequence). The CDR3 has 14 residues. Trimming left V 3 bases short and J 3 bases short, with 12 bases between. CDR3 coding DNA: TGTGCCAGTAGTATTTCGTCTCTGAGCTACGAGCAGTACTTC. Translated: CASSISSLSYEQYF.

This clone was counted between two and nine times. This rearrangement joins TRBV6-4 to TRBJ2-6, with unresolved D. This CDR3 is built from 15 residues. Trimming cost V 5 bases and J 0 bases, with 8 bases left between them. Germline V lookup: CDR1 MRHNA, CDR2 SNTAGT. The CDR3 DNA sequence: TGTGCCAGCAGTAGTGAGAGCTCTGGGGCCAACGTCCTGACTTTC. As protein: CASSSESSGANVLTF.

In nucleotides, the CDR3 is TGTGCCAGCTCGAGAGGCGGGAGCTCCTACAATGAGCAGTTCTTC. Amino acid sequence: CASSRGGSSYNEQFF. The chain uses TRBV18 and TRBJ2-1, with 7 bases that match TRBD2. Per germline, CDR1 KGHSH and CDR2 LQKENI. V dropped 6 bases and J dropped 0; count of bases not matched to a gene: 5. There are 15 residues in the CDR3.

This chain joins TRBV11-2 and TRBJ2-5; 7 bases align to TRBD2. CDR3 length equals 16 residues. J gave up 1 base and V 1 base, and 6 bases lay outside the gene matches. Per the germline V gene, CDR1 is SGHAT and CDR2 is FQNNGV. The CDR3 nucleotides read TGTGCCAGCAGCTTAGGAGTGGGAGGGCCCCAAGAGACCCAGTACTTC. Its translation: CASSLGVGGPQETQYF.

In DNA, the CDR3 is TGTGCCAGCAGTCCCCATCGCGAAGGGCCCACTGAAGCTTTCTTT. It codes for CASSPHREGPTEAFF. The chain couples TRBV27 to TRBJ1-1; D uncertain. With 5 bases removed from V and 4 bases from J, the gap between germline ends came to 17 bases. The V gene's germline CDR1 is MNHEY and CDR2 SMNVEV (reference sequence). The CDR3 runs to 15 residues.

This chain's CDR3 is CASSHLDEAVMNTEAFF. CDR3 coding DNA: TGTGCCAGCAGCCACCTCGACGAGGCCGTCATGAACACTGAAGCTTTCTTT. The V and J genes are TRBV14 and TRBJ1-1, with D uncertain. CDR3 size: 17 residues. Trimming pared 3 bases from V and 0 bases from J, leaving 17 bases between. In germline, CDR1 is SGHDN, CDR2 FVKESK. The full variable domain, with the rest looked up from reference TRBV14 and TRBJ1-1, is EAGVTQFPSHSVIEKGQTVTLRCDPISGHDNLYWYRRVMGKEIKFLLHFVKESKQDESGMPNNRFLAERTGGTYSTLKVQPAELEDSGVYFCASSHLDEAVMNTEAFFGQGTRLTVV.

The chain recombines TRBV30 with TRBJ1-6; the D gene is possibly TRBD1 (5 bases). Trimming pared 6 bases from V and 2 bases from J, leaving 17 bases between. The germline gives CDR1 GTSNPN, CDR2 SVGIG (reference sequence). This CDR3 contains 16 residues. CDR3 coding DNA: TGTGCCTGCCAGCCGGGGGAGGCGACCTATAATTCACCCCTCCACTTT. It yields the protein CACQPGEATYNSPLHF.

The chain combines TRBV5-4 with TRBJ2-5; D gene uncertain. This CDR3 spans 12 amino acids. Germline V gene sequence: CDR1 SGHNT, CDR2 YYREEE (reference sequence). Trimming pared 0 bases from V and 7 bases from J, leaving 7 bases between. In DNA, the CDR3 is TGTGCCAGCAGCTTGGAATCGGGGACCCAGTACTTC. It translates to CASSLESGTQYF.

This clone appeared once. The chain uses TRBV12-5 and TRBJ2-1, with 9 bases lining up with TRBD1. CDR3 length: 16 amino acids. Germline V gives CDR1 LGHNT, CDR2 FRNRAP. Trimming cost V 6 bases and J 13 bases; bases outside gene matches: 19. The CDR3 bases are TGTGCTAGTGGGTCCCTCCCGGGACAGGGAAATCCAGTCCAGTTCTTC. Amino acid sequence: CASGSLPGQGNPVQFF.

The chain joins TRBV30 to TRBJ2-3; D unclear. V lost 0 bases and J lost 3, with 1 base in between. Germline V gives CDR1 GTSNPN, CDR2 SVGIG (reference sequence). The CDR3 consists of 11 residues. The CDR3 bases are TGTGCCTGGAGTGTAACAGATACGCAGTATTTT. Its protein product is CAWSVTDTQYF.

The genes are TRBV6-5 and TRBJ2-7, with D unresolved. CDR1 and CDR2 (germline): MNHEY, SVGAGI. CDR3 length: 15 residues. V gave up 4 bases and J gave up 2 bases, with 15 bases separating them. Written as DNA, the CDR3 is TGTGCCAGCAGTTCCCTCTTAGACGTGGCCTACGAGCAGTACTTC. It is translated as CASSSLLDVAYEQYF.

The chain has TRBV19 and TRBJ2-6; TRBD1 is a possible D gene (6 bases). The germline V and J ends were trimmed by 7 bases and 1 base, with 11 bases remaining between them. Germline CDR1 reads LNHDA; CDR2 reads SQIVND (reference sequence). There are 15 residues in the CDR3. The CDR3 DNA is TGTGCCAGTAAACAGGGTCTGTCTGGGGCCAACGTCCTGACTTTC. Translating it yields CASKQGLSGANVLTF. The whole variable domain, remainder taken from reference TRBV19 and TRBJ2-6, is DGGITQSPKYLFRKEGQNVTLSCEQNLNHDAMYWYRQDPGQGLRLIYYSQIVNDFQKGDIAEGYSVSREKKESFPLTVTSAQKNPTAFYLCASKQGLSGANVLTFGAGSRLTVL.

The chain recombines TRBV19 with TRBJ1-3, with D unclear. The germline V gene has CDR1 LNHDA and CDR2 SQIVND (reference sequence). V was pared by 10 bases and J by 4 bases, with 14 bases between. The CDR3 extends over 13 amino acids. The CDR3 coding sequence is TGTGCCACCCAACAAATGGGGGGAAACACCATATATTTT. Its protein product is CATQQMGGNTIYF.

This chain uses TRBV6-1 with TRBJ1-1; D unresolved. Trimming cost V 2 bases and J 1 base, with 11 bases left between them. Germline-derived CDR1 and CDR2 are MNHNS and SASEGT. The CDR3 sequence is 15 residues long. Here the CDR3 reads CASSELASGNTEAFF. The DNA for the CDR3 is TGTGCCAGCAGTGAACTGGCCAGTGGGAACACTGAAGCTTTCTTT.